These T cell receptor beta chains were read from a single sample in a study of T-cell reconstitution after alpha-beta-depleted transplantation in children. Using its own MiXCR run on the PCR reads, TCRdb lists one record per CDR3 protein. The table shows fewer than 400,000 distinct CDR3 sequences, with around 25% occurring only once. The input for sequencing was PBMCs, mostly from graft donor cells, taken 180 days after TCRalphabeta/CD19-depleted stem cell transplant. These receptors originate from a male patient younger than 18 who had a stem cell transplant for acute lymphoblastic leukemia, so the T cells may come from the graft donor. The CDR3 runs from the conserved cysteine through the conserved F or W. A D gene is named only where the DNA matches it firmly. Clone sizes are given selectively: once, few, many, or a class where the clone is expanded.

DNA: TGTGCCAGCAGTGGCCTGAATGCGAGGAAACTGTTTTTT
CDR3: CASSGLNARKLFF
J: TRBJ1-4
V: TRBV27
size: NA
length: 13
D: NA

DNA: TGCGCCAGCAGCCGTCTGACAGGGTCTGCCTACGAGCAGTACTTC
CDR3: CASSRLTGSAYEQYF
J: TRBJ2-7
V: TRBV5-1
size: NA
length: 15
D: TRBD1

DNA: NA
CDR3: CASSSSGLAGVGGELFF
J: TRBJ2-2
V: TRBV12-3/TRBV12-4
size: NA
length: 17
D: NA

DNA: TGTGCCAGCAGCTTAGTAGGACAGGGGGCAGATACGCAGTATTTT
CDR3: CASSLVGQGADTQYF
J: TRBJ2-3
V: TRBV7-2
size: few
length: 15
D: TRBD1

DNA: TGTGCCAGCAGCTTGAAACGGTCTAGCGGAAACAATGAGCAGTTCTTC
CDR3: CASSLKRSSGNNEQFF
J: TRBJ2-1
V: TRBV5-6
size: NA
length: 16
D: TRBD2

DNA: TGTGCCAGCAGCCCTTTTAGCGGGGCGAACACCGGGGAGCTGTTTTTT
CDR3: CASSPFSGANTGELFF
J: TRBJ2-2
V: TRBV3-1
size: NA
length: 16
D: TRBD2

DNA: TGTGCCAGCATGAGGGGGGAACAGTTCTTC
CDR3: CASMRGEQFF
J: TRBJ2-1
V: TRBV12-3/TRBV12-4
size: few
length: 10
D: NA

DNA: TGCGCCAGCATGGGATCGACTAGCGGGATGTACGAGCAGTACTTC
CDR3: CASMGSTSGMYEQYF
J: TRBJ2-7
V: TRBV5-1
size: few
length: 15
D: TRBD2

DNA: TGTGCCAGCTGGACTAGCGGCCTCTACAATGAGCAGTTCTTC
CDR3: CASWTSGLYNEQFF
J: TRBJ2-1
V: TRBV12-3/TRBV12-4
size: few
length: 14
D: TRBD2

DNA: TGCAGCCTACATACTAGCGGGAGGACCACAGATACGCAGTATTTT
CDR3: CSLHTSGRTTDTQYF
J: TRBJ2-3
V: TRBV20-1
size: NA
length: 15
D: TRBD2

DNA: TGTGCCAGCAGTGCCGACGCCGACCTCTCCTACGAGCAGTACTTC
CDR3: CASSADADLSYEQYF
J: TRBJ2-7
V: TRBV6-1
size: few
length: 15
D: NA

DNA: TGTGCCAGCACGCCGGGACGGTCAAACATTCAGTACTTC
CDR3: CASTPGRSNIQYF
J: TRBJ2-4
V: TRBV7-8
size: few
length: 13
D: NA

DNA: TGTGCCAGCAGCGTCGGGGGAGGGCCCTCCTACAATGAGCAGTTCTTC
CDR3: CASSVGGGPSYNEQFF
J: TRBJ2-1
V: TRBV9
size: few
length: 16
D: TRBD2

DNA: TGCGCCAGCAGCCACGGGACAGGGGCCTACGAGCAGTACTTC
CDR3: CASSHGTGAYEQYF
J: TRBJ2-7
V: TRBV4-1
size: few
length: 14
D: TRBD1

DNA: TGCAGCGTTGCGGCTAGCACCACTCCATCGCAGTATTTT
CDR3: CSVAASTTPSQYF
J: TRBJ2-3
V: TRBV29-1
size: NA
length: 13
D: NA

DNA: TGTGCCAGCAGTCAGACAGGGGGCACTTACAATGAGCAGTTCTTC
CDR3: CASSQTGGTYNEQFF
J: TRBJ2-1
V: TRBV27
size: few
length: 15
D: TRBD1

DNA: TGTGCCAGCAGTTACGTTGAAGGACTAGCGGGAGTTCAAGAGACCCAGTACTTC
CDR3: CASSYVEGLAGVQETQYF
J: TRBJ2-5
V: TRBV5-6
size: once
length: 18
D: TRBD2

DNA: TGCGCCAGCAGCCCCCACCCCGGGACAGCTAATGAAAAACTGTTTTTT
CDR3: CASSPHPGTANEKLFF
J: TRBJ1-4
V: TRBV4-1
size: NA
length: 16
D: TRBD1

DNA: TGTGCCAGCAGCTTAAGACTAGCAGACACCGGGGAGCTGTTTTTT
CDR3: CASSLRLADTGELFF
J: TRBJ2-2
V: TRBV7-4
size: many
length: 15
D: TRBD2

DNA: TGTGCCAGCAGCCGGGCGAACACCGGGGAGCTGTTTTTT
CDR3: CASSRANTGELFF
J: TRBJ2-2
V: TRBV9
size: many
length: 13
D: NA

DNA: TGCAGTGCTAGAGAGGGCCAACTGACCACCTACGAGCAGTACTTC
CDR3: CSAREGQLTTYEQYF
J: TRBJ2-7
V: TRBV20-1
size: NA
length: 15
D: NA

DNA: TGCAGTGCACCGACTAGCGGGAGGCGCAATGAGCAGTTCTTC
CDR3: CSAPTSGRRNEQFF
J: TRBJ2-1
V: TRBV20-1
size: NA
length: 14
D: TRBD2

DNA: TGTGCCAGCAGCGTTAGAGATATCACAGGCAATGAGCAGTTCTTC
CDR3: CASSVRDITGNEQFF
J: TRBJ2-1
V: TRBV9
size: NA
length: 15
D: NA

DNA: TGCGCCAGCAGCTTGGACGCTCCGCTTAGTTACAATGAGCAGTTCTTC
CDR3: CASSLDAPLSYNEQFF
J: TRBJ2-1
V: TRBV5-1
size: few
length: 16
D: NA

DNA: TGTGCCAGCAGCTTAGCGATAGGGGACTACGAGCAGTACTTC
CDR3: CASSLAIGDYEQYF
J: TRBJ2-7
V: TRBV7-6
size: many
length: 14
D: NA

DNA: TGTGCCAGCAGCCCCCACCCGACAGCCCTCTACGAGCAGTACTTC
CDR3: CASSPHPTALYEQYF
J: TRBJ2-7
V: TRBV6-1
size: NA
length: 15
D: NA

DNA: TGTGCCAGCAACGTGGTGACAGTAATCGACGAGCAGTACTTC
CDR3: CASNVVTVIDEQYF
J: TRBJ2-7
V: TRBV2
size: NA
length: 14
D: NA